The clone carrying this T cell receptor (beta chain) was detected a few times. Its cognate antigen is unknown. The data stem from a study of early T cells in non-severe SARS-CoV-2 infection. Across the study: The sequenced material was bulk RNA from unsorted whole blood, and its chains were unpaired.

CDR1 and CDR2 (germline): SGHRS, YFSETQ. V was clipped by 0 bases and J by 2 bases, with 3 bases between them. The CDR3 is 12 residues long. Study-wide findings and caveats: Sequences matched to VDJdb favored anti-spike CD8 responses, while private and CD4 specificities were missed.

Unique molecular identifiers (one per individual cDNA molecule) were attached. TCRdb reanalysed the 5' RACE reads using MiXCR and keeps one entry per CDR3 protein. The repertoire has fewer than 35,000 distinct CDR3 sequences, approximately 6% of them found once; the top ten carry 5% to 7.5%. The V and J genes are TRBV5-1 and TRBJ2-7; D gene uncertain. The sample consisted of whole blood. The TCR comes from an adult who was a healthcare worker with PCR-confirmed SARS-CoV-2 infection or an uninfected control (not recorded which). The CDR3 protein is CASSLDTYEQYF. CDR3 nucleotides: TGCGCCAGCAGCTTGGACACCTACGAGCAGTACTTC.